One and the same sample provided the 27 T cell receptor beta chains below, sequenced in a study of blood T cell repertoires in COVID-19 (dated by TCRdb to 2020 to 2022). The library was produced with the immunoSEQ multiplex PCR assay. TCRdb took this table from immuneACCESS and kept in-frame rearrangements with V and J called. Such tables lack part of the clones; where checked against another copy, unresolved V genes explain under half of the gap, and the rest is unexplained. The sample profile shows about half a million clones; 80% to 90% of them were found once. Jointly, the top ten make up roughly 3.2% of the sample. The sequencing sample was made of peripheral blood. The origin of the receptors is a human donor in a cohort sampled during active COVID-19.

The rearrangement links TRBV5-1 to TRBJ2-1, with 11 bases aligning to TRBD2. Germline V gene sequence: CDR1 SGHRS, CDR2 YFSETQ. Trimming took 4 bases from V and 7 from J; bases not matched to a gene: 10. The CDR3 length is 16 residues. CDR3 loop: CASSRTSGRKVNEQFF. Here the CDR3 DNA reads TGCGCCAGCAGCCGTACTAGCGGGAGAAAGGTGAATGAGCAGTTCTTC.

The rearrangement joins TRBV5-5 to TRBJ1-5; weak D call: TRBD1 (5 bases). The CDR3 sequence is 14 residues long. Germline V lookup: CDR1 SGHKS, CDR2 YYEKEE (reference sequence). The V gene lost 5 bases and the J gene lost 4 bases, with 13 bases spanning the gap. CDR3 region: CASRIGTVNQPQHF. The DNA of the CDR3 is TGTGCCAGCAGGATCGGGACTGTGAATCAGCCCCAGCATTTT.

This clone has a single count. The J gene is TRBJ2-3, the V gene TRBV19; 8 bases are a match to TRBD1. The CDR3 totals 16 residues. The germline CDR1 and CDR2 sequences are LNHDA and SQIVND (reference sequence). V shed 6 bases, J shed 3 bases, and the junction held 11 bases outside the gene matches. CDR3 sequence reads: CASSPDRASGTDTQYF. The CDR3 nucleotides read TGTGCCAGTAGCCCGGACAGGGCCAGTGGGACAGATACGCAGTATTTT.

The V gene is TRBV7-2, the J gene TRBJ2-2, with a possible D match to TRBD2 (6 bases). V dropped 1 base and J dropped 5 bases, with 14 bases sitting between them. This CDR3 is 16 amino acids long. From germline, CDR1 is SGHTA and CDR2 FQGNSA. The CDR3 loop is CASSLVPGVRTGELFF. CDR3 in DNA: TGTGCCAGCAGCTTAGTTCCGGGAGTGAGGACCGGGGAGCTGTTTTTT.

The chain carries TRBV28 and TRBJ1-5; TRBD1 might be the D (6 bases). This CDR3 is built from 15 residues. CDR1 and CDR2 (germline): MDHEN, SYDVKM. Deletions cut 3 bases from V and 6 bases from J, with 15 bases between. This CDR3 is CASSFPDRIGQPQHF. DNA for the CDR3: TGTGCCAGCAGTTTTCCGGACAGAATTGGTCAGCCCCAGCATTTT.

This chain uses TRBV11-2 with TRBJ1-2; D is perhaps TRBD1 (6 bases). V was trimmed by 5 bases and J by 4 bases, leaving 17 bases between them. The CDR3 covers 15 residues. The germline CDR1 and CDR2 sequences are SGHAT and FQNNGV. DNA of the CDR3: TGTGCCAGCAGCCTAATCCGGGACACCTCCTATGGCTACACCTTC. Protein product: CASSLIRDTSYGYTF. Full variable domain (remainder filled in from reference TRBV11-2 and TRBJ1-2): EAGVAQSPRYKIIEKRQSVAFWCNPISGHATLYWYQQILGQGPKLLIQFQNNGVVDDSQLPKDRFSAERLKGVDSTLKIQPAKLEDSAVYLCASSLIRDTSYGYTFGSGTRLTVV.

This clone was seen only a few times. The V and J genes are TRBV18 and TRBJ1-2, with 7 bases lining up with TRBD1. CDR1 and CDR2 from the germline V gene are KGHSH and LQKENI. This CDR3 has 13 amino acids. The trim removed 6 bases at V and 0 bases at J, leaving 1 base unmatched. This chain's CDR3 is CASSGQANYGYTF. The CDR3 nucleotides are TGTGCCAGCTCCGGACAGGCTAACTATGGCTACACCTTC. Looking up the rest from reference TRBV18 and TRBJ1-2 gives the full variable domain: NAGVMQNPRHLVRRRGQEARLRCSPMKGHSHVYWYRQLPEEGLKFMVYLQKENIIDESGMPKERFSAEFPKEGPSILRIQQVVRGDSAAYFCASSGQANYGYTFGSGTRLTVV.

The chain joins TRBV11-3 to TRBJ1-2; D gene unclear. Looked up from germline, CDR1 is SGHNT and CDR2 is YENEEA. The CDR3 has 19 residues. V lost 0 bases, J lost 1 base, and 21 bases lay in between. CDR3 in amino acids: CASSLDPQANPSNNYGYTF. The CDR3 coding sequence is TGTGCCAGCAGCTTAGATCCCCAGGCCAACCCAAGCAATAACTATGGCTACACCTTC. Together with reference TRBV11-3 and TRBJ1-2, the CDR3 gives the full variable domain: EAGVVQSPRYKIIEKKQPVAFWCNPISGHNTLYWYLQNLGQGPELLIRYENEEAVDDSQLPKDRFSAERLKGVDSTLKIQPAELGDSAVYLCASSLDPQANPSNNYGYTFGSGTRLTVV.

The genes are TRBV7-2 and TRBJ1-2; D not resolved. This CDR3 is 14 amino acids long. The V end was cut by 3 bases, the J end by 4 bases, with 12 bases between. The germline V gene encodes CDR1 SGHTA and CDR2 FQGNSA. CDR3 in amino acids: CASSFDEPSYGYTF. The CDR3 coding sequence is TGTGCCAGCAGCTTTGATGAGCCGTCCTATGGCTACACCTTC.

This chain links TRBV20-1 with TRBJ2-7, with 8 bases matching TRBD1. The junction had 4 bases not matched to a gene; V was cut back by 8 bases and J by 4 bases. The germline CDR1 and CDR2 sequences are DFQATT and SNEGSKA (reference sequence). The CDR3 length is 11 residues. CDR3 coding DNA: TGCAGTTATCAGGGGGCGTACGAGCAGTACTTC. It yields the protein CSYQGAYEQYF.

The chain uses TRBV2 and TRBJ1-1; a weak D match, TRBD1 (5 bases). The V gene's germline CDR1 is SNHLY and CDR2 FYNNEI. Trimming removed 2 bases at V and 4 bases at J, with 11 bases between. The CDR3 consists of 14 residues. CDR3 in DNA: TGTGCCAGCAGTGAACGCAGGGTTGCCACTGAAGCTTTCTTT. It codes for CASSERRVATEAFF.

CDR3 sequence (DNA): TGTGCCAGCAGCCCTGGAACAGGGGGCGTGGGCTATGGCTACACCTTC. Its translation is CASSPGTGGVGYGYTF. The V gene is TRBV4-2, the J gene TRBJ1-2, with 9 bases matching TRBD1. Unmatched junction bases numbered 10, after V lost 4 bases and J lost 4 bases. The CDR3 covers 16 residues. Germline V lookup: CDR1 LGHNA, CDR2 YNFKEQ.

J is TRBJ1-6 and V is TRBV6-1, with no clear D. V was cut by 1 base and J by 6 bases, with 7 bases left in between. The CDR3 sequence is 14 residues long. CDR1 is MNHNS and CDR2 is SASEGT in the germline V gene. CDR3 region: CASSEGYSNSPLHF. Written as DNA, the CDR3 is TGTGCCAGCAGTGAAGGTTACAGTAATTCACCCCTCCACTTT.

The chain employs TRBV4-3 and TRBJ2-2; 9 positions match TRBD1. J lost 3 bases, V lost 2 bases, and 4 bases had no gene match. Germline V gene lookup returns CDR1 LGHNA and CDR2 YSLEER. This CDR3 comprises 16 residues. The CDR3 protein is CASSQTTGGYTGELFF. The CDR3 coding sequence is TGCGCCAGCAGCCAAACGACAGGGGGGTACACCGGGGAGCTGTTTTTT.

CDR3 protein: CSVENSPGETQYF. DNA of the CDR3: TGCAGCGTTGAGAACAGCCCAGGTGAGACCCAGTACTTC. V and J are TRBV29-1 and TRBJ2-5; D call uncertain. The CDR3 runs to 13 residues. The V gene lost 3 bases and the J gene lost 5 bases, with 13 bases spanning the gap. In germline, CDR1 is SQVTM, CDR2 ANQGSEA. Full variable domain (missing parts from reference TRBV29-1 and TRBJ2-5): SAVISQKPSRDICQRGTSLTIQCQVDSQVTMMFWYRQQPGQSLTLIATANQGSEATYESGFVIDKFPISRPNLTFSTLTVSNMSPEDSSIYLCSVENSPGETQYFGPGTRLLVL.

The J gene is TRBJ2-7, the V gene TRBV4-3; TRBD1 matches 8 bases. Per the germline V gene, CDR1 is LGHNA and CDR2 is YSLEER. The CDR3 runs 14 residues. Germline trimming cut 1 base from V and 4 bases from J; bases unmatched to any gene: 3. This CDR3 is CASSQVGQVYEQYF. CDR3 coding DNA: TGCGCCAGCAGCCAAGTGGGACAGGTGTACGAGCAGTACTTC.

The J gene is TRBJ2-7, the V gene TRBV27; perhaps TRBD2 as D (6 bases). CDR1 is MNHEY, CDR2 SMNVEV, per germline (reference sequence). The V end lost 5 bases, the J end lost 3 bases, and 14 bases lay between the germline ends. The CDR3 loop spans 14 amino acids. The CDR3 DNA follows: TGTGCCAGCAGTCCCCATTGGGAGGTCTACGAGCAGTACTTC. Its translation: CASSPHWEVYEQYF.

The chain employs TRBV6-5 and TRBJ1-5; D may be TRBD1 (6 bases). The CDR3 spans 16 residues. Trimming left V 4 bases short and J 1 base short, with 14 bases between. Germline values: CDR1 MNHEY, CDR2 SVGAGI. In nucleotides, the CDR3 is TGTGCCAGCAGTTCCAACAGGGCACGAAGCAATCAGCCCCAGCATTTT. Translation gives CASSSNRARSNQPQHF.

J is TRBJ1-1 and V is TRBV10-2, with D perhaps matching TRBD1 (5 bases). Per the germline V gene, CDR1 is WSHSY and CDR2 is SAAADI. The ends were cut back, 6 bases at V and 3 bases at J, with 20 bases in the middle. The CDR3 totals 16 residues. CDR3 sequence reads: CASRLPPWGGDTEAFF. DNA of the CDR3: TGCGCCAGCAGACTCCCCCCGTGGGGGGGTGACACTGAAGCTTTCTTT.

This clone was seen a single time. This CDR3 is CASSHILADEQFF. The CDR3 coding sequence is TGTGCCAGCAGTCACATCCTAGCTGATGAGCAGTTCTTC. This chain joins TRBV12-3 or TRBV12-4 and TRBJ2-1, with D possibly TRBD2 on 5 matching bases. The CDR3 covers 13 residues. V was shortened by 5 bases and J by 8 bases, with 13 bases between the two germline ends.

V is TRBV30 and J is TRBJ2-3, with TRBD2 matching 12 bases. The CDR3 is 16 amino acids. Trimming at V came to 3 bases and at J to 2 bases, leaving 6 bases not matched to a gene. CDR1 GTSNPN and CDR2 SVGIG come from the germline V gene (reference sequence). This CDR3 reads CAWSVGLAGTTDTQYF. CDR3 sequence (DNA): TGTGCCTGGAGCGTTGGACTAGCGGGAACCACAGATACGCAGTATTTT.

The chain couples TRBV19 to TRBJ1-6; the match to TRBD1 covers 9 bases. The CDR3 is 17 amino acids. The junction had 13 bases not matched to a gene; V was cut back by 4 bases and J by 9 bases. Germline-derived CDR1 and CDR2 are LNHDA and SQIVND (reference sequence). CDR3: CASSTTGGAGVGSPLHF. CDR3 sequence (DNA): TGTGCCAGTAGTACGACAGGGGGTGCCGGCGTTGGTTCACCCCTCCACTTT. The whole variable domain, filled in from reference TRBV19 and TRBJ1-6, reads DGGITQSPKYLFRKEGQNVTLSCEQNLNHDAMYWYRQDPGQGLRLIYYSQIVNDFQKGDIAEGYSVSREKKESFPLTVTSAQKNPTAFYLCASSTTGGAGVGSPLHFGNGTRLTVT.

V is TRBV28 and J is TRBJ2-2, with 9 bases fitting TRBD2. The CDR3 is 15 residues long. Germline CDR1 and CDR2: MDHEN and SYDVKM. Trimming took 4 bases from V and 7 from J; bases not matched to a gene: 7. Written as DNA, the CDR3 is TGTGCCAGCAGTTATAGCGGGAGCGGCGGCGGGGAGCTGTTTTTT. Translation gives CASSYSGSGGGELFF.

The gene calls are TRBV11-3 and TRBJ2-6, with 8 bases that match TRBD1. CDR1 is SGHNT, CDR2 YENEEA, per germline. J lost 0 bases, V lost 5 bases, and 9 bases had no gene match. This CDR3 is 18 amino acids long. CDR3 DNA: TGTGCCAGCAGCCCCGGACAGGGCTCGTCCTCTGGGGCCAACGTCCTGACTTTC. This gives the protein CASSPGQGSSSGANVLTF.

The gene calls are TRBV11-2 and TRBJ2-3; 12 nucleotides agree with TRBD2. The CDR3 has 14 amino acids. Trimming cost V 7 bases and J 3 bases; bases outside gene matches: 2. Germline V gene data show CDR1 as SGHAT and CDR2 as FQNNGV. The CDR3 nucleotides read TGTGCCAGCAAACTAGCGGGAGGAACAGATACGCAGTATTTT. This sequence encodes CASKLAGGTDTQYF.

A remark on this clone: The junction and the germline gene differ at one end; a read error may be behind it. The chain has TRBV5-1 and TRBJ2-5; 10 positions match TRBD1. This CDR3 is 13 amino acids long. Germline lookup yields CDR1 SGHRS and CDR2 YFSETQ. The CDR3 DNA sequence: TGCGCCGGCAGAAGGACAGGGGGGGAGACCCAGTACTTC. The encoded protein is CAGRRTGGETQYF. Drawing the rest from reference TRBV5-1 and TRBJ2-5, the complete variable domain is KAGVTQTPRYLIKTRGQQVTLSCSPISGHRSVSWYQQTPGQGLQFLFEYFSETQRNKGNFPGRFSGRQFSNSRSEMNVSTLELGDSALYLCAGRRTGGETQYFGPGTRLLVL.

The chain joins TRBV12-3 or TRBV12-4 to TRBJ1-6, with D uncertain. CDR3 size: 12 residues. Trimming shortened V by 7 bases and J by 8 bases, and 9 bases separated the two germline ends. The CDR3 region has the DNA TGTGCCAGCACGGAAGCGGATTCACCCCTCCACTTT. Protein sequence: CASTEADSPLHF.